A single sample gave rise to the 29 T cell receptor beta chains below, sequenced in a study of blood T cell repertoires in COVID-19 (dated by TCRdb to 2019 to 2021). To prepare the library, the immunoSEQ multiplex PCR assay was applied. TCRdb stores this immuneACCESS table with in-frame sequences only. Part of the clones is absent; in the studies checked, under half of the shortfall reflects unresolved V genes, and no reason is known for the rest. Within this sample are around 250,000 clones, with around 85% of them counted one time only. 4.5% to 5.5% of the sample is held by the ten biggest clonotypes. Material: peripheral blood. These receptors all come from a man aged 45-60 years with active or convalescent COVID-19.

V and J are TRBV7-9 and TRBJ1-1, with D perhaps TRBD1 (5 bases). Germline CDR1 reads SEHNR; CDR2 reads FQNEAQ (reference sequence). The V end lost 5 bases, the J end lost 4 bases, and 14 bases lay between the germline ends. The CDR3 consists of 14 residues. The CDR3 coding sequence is TGTGCCAGCAGCAAGGGAAGACAGTCCACTGAAGCTTTCTTT. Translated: CASSKGRQSTEAFF.

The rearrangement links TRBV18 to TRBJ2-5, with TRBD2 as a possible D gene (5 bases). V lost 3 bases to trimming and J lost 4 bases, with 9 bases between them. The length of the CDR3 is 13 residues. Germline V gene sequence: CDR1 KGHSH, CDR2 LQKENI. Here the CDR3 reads CASSPGDSETQYF. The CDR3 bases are TGTGCCAGCTCACCGGGAGATTCAGAGACCCAGTACTTC.

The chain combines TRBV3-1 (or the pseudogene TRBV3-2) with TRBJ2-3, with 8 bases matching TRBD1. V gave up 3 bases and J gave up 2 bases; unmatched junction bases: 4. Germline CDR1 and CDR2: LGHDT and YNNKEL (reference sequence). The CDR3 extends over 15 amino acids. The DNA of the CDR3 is TGTGCCAGCAGCCAGGGGGACAGGTACACAGATACGCAGTATTTT. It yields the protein CASSQGDRYTDTQYF.

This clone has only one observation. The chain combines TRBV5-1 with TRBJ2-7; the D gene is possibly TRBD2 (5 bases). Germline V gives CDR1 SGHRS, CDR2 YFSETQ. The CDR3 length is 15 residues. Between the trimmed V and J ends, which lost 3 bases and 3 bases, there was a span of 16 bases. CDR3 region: CASSSRPDGIYEQYF. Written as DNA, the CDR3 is TGCGCCAGCAGCTCTCGCCCGGACGGGATCTACGAGCAGTACTTC.

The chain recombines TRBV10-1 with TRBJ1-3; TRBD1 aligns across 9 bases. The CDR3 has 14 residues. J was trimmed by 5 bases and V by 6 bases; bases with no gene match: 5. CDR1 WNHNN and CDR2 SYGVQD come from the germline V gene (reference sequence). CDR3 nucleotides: TGCGCCAGCAGCCCGGACAGGGGAAGAAACACCATATATTTT. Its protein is CASSPDRGRNTIYF.

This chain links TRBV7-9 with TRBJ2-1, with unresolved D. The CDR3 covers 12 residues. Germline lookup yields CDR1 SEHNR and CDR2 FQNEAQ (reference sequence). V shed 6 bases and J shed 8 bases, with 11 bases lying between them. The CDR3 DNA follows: TGTGCCAGCAGTCGAGACTCGTATGAGCAGTTCTTC. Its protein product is CASSRDSYEQFF. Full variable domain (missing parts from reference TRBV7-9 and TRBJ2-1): DTGVSQNPRHKITKRGQNVTFRCDPISEHNRLYWYRQTLGQGPEFLTYFQNEAQLEKSRLLSDRFSAERPKGSFSTLEIQRTEQGDSAMYLCASSRDSYEQFFGPGTRLTVL.

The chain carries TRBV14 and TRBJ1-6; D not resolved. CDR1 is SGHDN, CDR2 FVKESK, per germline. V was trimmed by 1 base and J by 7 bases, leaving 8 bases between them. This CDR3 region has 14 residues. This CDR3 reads CASSQGHPNSPLHF. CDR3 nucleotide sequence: TGTGCCAGCAGCCAAGGACACCCGAATTCACCCCTCCACTTT.

This chain's CDR3 is CASSLQGTGELFF. CDR3 bases: TGTGCCAGCAGTCTACAGGGGACCGGGGAGCTGTTTTTT. J is TRBJ2-2 and V is TRBV2, with 7 nucleotides matching TRBD1. The CDR3 is made up of 13 amino acids. V lost 5 bases, J lost 5 bases, and 2 bases stayed unmatched. The germline gives CDR1 SNHLY, CDR2 FYNNEI.

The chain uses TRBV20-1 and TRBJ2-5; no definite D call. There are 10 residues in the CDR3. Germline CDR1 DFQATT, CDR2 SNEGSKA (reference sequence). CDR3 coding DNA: TGCAGCGCAGGTCAAGAGACCCAGTACTTC. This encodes CSAGQETQYF.

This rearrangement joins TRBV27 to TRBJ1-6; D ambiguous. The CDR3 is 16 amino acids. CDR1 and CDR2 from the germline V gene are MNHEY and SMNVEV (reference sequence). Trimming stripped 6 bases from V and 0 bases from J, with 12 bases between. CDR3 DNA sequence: TGTGCCAGCAGGATAGACTCGAGCTCCTATAATTCACCCCTCCACTTT. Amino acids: CASRIDSSSYNSPLHF.

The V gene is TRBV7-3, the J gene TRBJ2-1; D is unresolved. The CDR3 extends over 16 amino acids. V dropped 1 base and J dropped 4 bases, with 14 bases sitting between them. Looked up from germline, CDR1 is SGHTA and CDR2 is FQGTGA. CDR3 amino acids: CASSLSVRSEYNEQFF. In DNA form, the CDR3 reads TGTGCCAGCAGCTTAAGTGTGAGATCCGAGTACAATGAGCAGTTCTTC. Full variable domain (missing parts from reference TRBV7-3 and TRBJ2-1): GAGVSQTPSNKVTEKGKYVELRCDPISGHTALYWYRQSLGQGPEFLIYFQGTGAADDSGLPNDRFFAVRPEGSVSTLKIQRTERGDSAVYLCASSLSVRSEYNEQFFGPGTRLTVL.

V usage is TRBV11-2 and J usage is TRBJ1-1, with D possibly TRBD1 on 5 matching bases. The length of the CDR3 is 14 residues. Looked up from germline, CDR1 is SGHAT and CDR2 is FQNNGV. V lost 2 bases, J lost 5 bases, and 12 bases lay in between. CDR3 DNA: TGTGCCAGCAGCTTATTCGGGGGGGAAACTGAAGCTTTCTTT. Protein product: CASSLFGGETEAFF.

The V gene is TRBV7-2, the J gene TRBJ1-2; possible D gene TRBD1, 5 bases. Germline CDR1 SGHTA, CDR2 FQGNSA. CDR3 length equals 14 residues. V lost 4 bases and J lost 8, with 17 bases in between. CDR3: CASSSRGEGFGYTF. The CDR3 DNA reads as TGTGCCAGCAGCTCACGGGGGGAAGGTTTCGGCTACACCTTC.

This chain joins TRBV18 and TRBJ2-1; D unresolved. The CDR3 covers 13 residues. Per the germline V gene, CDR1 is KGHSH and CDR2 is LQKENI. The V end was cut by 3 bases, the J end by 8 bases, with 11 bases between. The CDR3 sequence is CASSPISGYEQFF. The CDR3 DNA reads TGTGCCAGCTCACCGATTTCAGGCTATGAGCAGTTCTTC. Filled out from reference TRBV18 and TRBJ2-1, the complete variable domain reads NAGVMQNPRHLVRRRGQEARLRCSPMKGHSHVYWYRQLPEEGLKFMVYLQKENIIDESGMPKERFSAEFPKEGPSILRIQQVVRGDSAAYFCASSPISGYEQFFGPGTRLTVL.

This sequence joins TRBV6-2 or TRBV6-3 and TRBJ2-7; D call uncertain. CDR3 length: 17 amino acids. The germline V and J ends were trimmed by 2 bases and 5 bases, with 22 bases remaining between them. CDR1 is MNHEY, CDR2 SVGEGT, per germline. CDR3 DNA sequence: TGTGCCAGCAGTTACGCCCGGGTCGCAGATACCAACGACGAGCAGTACTTC. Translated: CASSYARVADTNDEQYF.

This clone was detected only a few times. The CDR3, as DNA: TGTGCCAGCAGTTATCAGGGGGCGGGCACTGAAGCTTTCTTT. It codes for CASSYQGAGTEAFF. This rearrangement joins TRBV6-5 to TRBJ1-1; 8 positions match TRBD1. CDR3 length equals 14 residues. From germline, CDR1 is MNHEY and CDR2 SVGAGI. The J segment lost 4 bases and the V segment lost 3 bases, leaving 4 bases of the junction unmatched.

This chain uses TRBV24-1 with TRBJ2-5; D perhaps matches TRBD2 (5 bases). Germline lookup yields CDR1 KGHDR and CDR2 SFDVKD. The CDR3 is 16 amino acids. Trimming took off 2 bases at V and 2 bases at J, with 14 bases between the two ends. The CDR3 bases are TGTGCCACCAGTGATTCCGTCGGGGTCGGACAAGAGACCCAGTACTTC. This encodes CATSDSVGVGQETQYF.

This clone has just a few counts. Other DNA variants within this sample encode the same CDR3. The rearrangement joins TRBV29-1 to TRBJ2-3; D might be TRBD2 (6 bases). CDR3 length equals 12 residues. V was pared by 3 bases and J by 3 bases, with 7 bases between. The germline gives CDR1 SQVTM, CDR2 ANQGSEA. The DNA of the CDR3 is TGCAGCGTTGATGGGGGGACAGATACGCAGTATTTT. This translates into CSVDGGTDTQYF.

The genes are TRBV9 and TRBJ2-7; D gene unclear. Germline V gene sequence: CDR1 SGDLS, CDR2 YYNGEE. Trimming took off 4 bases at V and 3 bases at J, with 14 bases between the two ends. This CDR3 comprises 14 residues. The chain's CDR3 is CASSRESKDYEQYF. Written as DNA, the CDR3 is TGTGCCAGCAGCCGAGAATCGAAAGACTACGAGCAGTACTTC.

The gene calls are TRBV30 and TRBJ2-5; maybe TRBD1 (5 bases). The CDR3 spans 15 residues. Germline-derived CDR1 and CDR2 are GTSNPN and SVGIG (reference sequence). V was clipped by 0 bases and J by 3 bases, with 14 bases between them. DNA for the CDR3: TGTGCCTGGAGTGTAGGAGCCAGGGTGAAAGAGACCCAGTACTTC. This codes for CAWSVGARVKETQYF.

The CDR3 here is CASSPGGREAKNIQYF. The CDR3 nucleotides read TGTGCCAGCAGCCCCGGGGGGCGGGAGGCCAAAAACATTCAGTACTTC. The chain is built from TRBV5-4 and TRBJ2-4, with D possibly matching TRBD2 (7 bases). Trimming took 4 bases from V and 1 from J, leaving 15 bases between them. CDR3 length: 16 amino acids. Per germline, CDR1 SGHNT and CDR2 YYREEE (reference sequence).

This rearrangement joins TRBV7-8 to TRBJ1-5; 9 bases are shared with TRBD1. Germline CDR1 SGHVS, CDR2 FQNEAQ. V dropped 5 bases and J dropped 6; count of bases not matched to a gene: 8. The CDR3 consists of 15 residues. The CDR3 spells CASSTGQGIGQPQHF. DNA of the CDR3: TGTGCCAGCAGCACTGGACAGGGGATAGGTCAGCCCCAGCATTTT.

The CDR3 sequence: CASSQEQQGNTIYF. The CDR3, as DNA: TGTGCCAGCAGCCAAGAGCAACAGGGAAACACCATATATTTT. The V call is TRBV3-1 (or the pseudogene TRBV3-2), the J call TRBJ1-3, with D unclear. Trimming left V 0 bases short and J 4 bases short, with 7 bases between. Germline-derived CDR1 and CDR2 are LGHDT and YNNKEL (reference sequence). The CDR3 totals 14 residues.

The DNA for the CDR3 is TGCGCCAGCAGCGAAGGGTCGGACAGGGGAGACAGCTATGGCTACACCTTC. This gives the protein CASSEGSDRGDSYGYTF. V is TRBV4-1 and J is TRBJ1-2, with 9 bases aligning to TRBD1. Germline V gene sequence: CDR1 MGHRA, CDR2 YSYEKL. The CDR3 totals 17 residues. V gave up 5 bases and J gave up 4 bases; unmatched junction bases: 14.

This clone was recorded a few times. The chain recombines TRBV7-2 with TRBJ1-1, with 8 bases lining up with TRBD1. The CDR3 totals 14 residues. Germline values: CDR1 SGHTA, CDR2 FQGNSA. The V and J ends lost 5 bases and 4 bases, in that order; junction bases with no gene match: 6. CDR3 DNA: TGTGCCAGCAGCCGGACAGGGCTGGGCACTGAAGCTTTCTTT. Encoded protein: CASSRTGLGTEAFF.

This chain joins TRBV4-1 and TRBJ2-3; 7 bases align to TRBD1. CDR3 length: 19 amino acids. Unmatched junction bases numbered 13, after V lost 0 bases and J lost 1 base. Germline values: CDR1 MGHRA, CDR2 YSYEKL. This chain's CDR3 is CASSQEGGRGGLRTDTQYF. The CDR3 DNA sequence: TGCGCCAGCAGCCAAGAAGGCGGAAGAGGGGGCCTGCGCACAGATACGCAGTATTTT.

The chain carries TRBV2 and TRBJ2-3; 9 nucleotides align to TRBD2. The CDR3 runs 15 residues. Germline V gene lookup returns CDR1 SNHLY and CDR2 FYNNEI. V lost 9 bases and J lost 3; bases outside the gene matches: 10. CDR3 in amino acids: CARRGSSGRTDTQYF. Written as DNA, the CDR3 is TGTGCCAGGAGAGGTAGTAGCGGGAGAACAGATACGCAGTATTTT.

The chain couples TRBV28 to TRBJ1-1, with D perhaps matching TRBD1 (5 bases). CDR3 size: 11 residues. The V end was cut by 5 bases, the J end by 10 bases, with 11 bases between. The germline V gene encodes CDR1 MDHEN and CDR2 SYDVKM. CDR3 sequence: CASSMGRGAFF. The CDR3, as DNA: TGTGCCAGCAGTATGGGGCGCGGAGCTTTCTTT.

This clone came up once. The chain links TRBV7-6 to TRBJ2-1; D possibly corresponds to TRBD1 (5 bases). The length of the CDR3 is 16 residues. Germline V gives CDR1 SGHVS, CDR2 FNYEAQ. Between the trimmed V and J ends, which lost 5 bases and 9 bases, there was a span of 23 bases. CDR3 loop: CASSPPPRQGSVEQFF. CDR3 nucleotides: TGTGCCAGCAGCCCGCCCCCGAGGCAGGGATCTGTTGAGCAGTTCTTC. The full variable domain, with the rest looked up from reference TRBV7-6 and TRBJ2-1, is GAGVSQSPRYKVTKRGQDVALRCDPISGHVSLYWYRQALGQGPEFLTYFNYEAQQDKSGLPNDRFSAERPEGSISTLTIQRTEQRDSAMYRCASSPPPRQGSVEQFFGPGTRLTVL.